This T cell receptor beta chain was recorded in a study of OX40 agonist ivuxolimab in advanced cancers. About the investigation overall: The costimulatory receptor OX40 (CD134) was targeted by ivuxolimab, a fully human IgG2 agonistic monoclonal antibody. Intravenous ivuxolimab was administered to patients every 2 weeks at six dose levels: 0.01, 0.1, 0.3, 1.5, 3 and 10 mg/kg. Of the approximately 50 dose-escalation patients, hepatocellular carcinoma was present in about 20, melanoma in approximately 15, renal cell carcinoma in 9 and head and neck cancer in 9. In the dose-escalation cohort, 65% to 90% of patients were male, and the mean age was approximately 60 years, with a range of 23 to 79. Prior anti-PD-1, anti-PD-L1 or anti-CTLA-4 therapy was permitted, and checkpoint inhibitors had been received by about 44% of dose-escalation patients. Three dose-escalation patients achieved partial responses, one with hepatocellular carcinoma and two with cutaneous melanoma. The point of sequencing TCRbeta in the periphery was to test whether ivuxolimab changed TCR sequence diversity and drove clonal T-cell expansion. The paper describes the monotherapy dose-escalation part (N = 52 patients) of the phase I trial of ivuxolimab. Here is what the overall study found, with its caveats: Clonal expansion of both CD4+ and CD8+ blood T cells was observed from baseline to week 6 at doses 0.1 to 3.0 mg/kg. In partial responders in the 0.1-3.0 mg/kg groups, normalized peripheral clonal expansion was found to be among the lowest, especially among CD8+ T cells. The antigen specificity of the clonally expanded peripheral T cells was not determined. Low levels of normalized T-cell clonal expansion were also seen in some patients who did not respond. After ivuxolimab, more expanded clones were found on average in CD8+ T cells than in CD4+ T cells.

The trial excluded patients who had a history of autoimmune disease or were on systemic immunosuppression. Peripheral blood for TCR sequencing was collected from all dose cohorts at baseline, on cycle 4 day 1, and on cycle 7 day 1. The samples were taken from a phase I, first-in-human, multicenter, open-label dose-escalation trial of ivuxolimab. Adults with locally advanced or metastatic melanoma, renal cell, hepatocellular, or head and neck squamous cell carcinoma were enrolled in the trial. CD4+ and CD8+ T cells were sorted separately from peripheral blood before TCR sequencing. To sequence the TCRbeta CDR3 region, genomic DNA was isolated from the sorted cells. The immunoSEQ Assay was used to sequence the TCRbeta CDR3 regions. This is the immuneACCESS table as TCRdb keeps it, with only in-frame sequences that have V and J called. A part of the clones is gone; compared with another copy, unresolved V genes explain less than half, and the rest is unexplained. A total of roughly 92,000 clones appear in this sample, roughly nine tenths of them only once. Clones ranked in the top ten supply about 9% of the sample.

From its cysteine to its phenylalanine, the CDR3 spans 12 amino acids. CDR3 DNA is the only sequence kept; it has 36 bases, read in frame from the first base. The junction carries 13 bases between V and J, which are trimmed by 5 bases and 12 bases respectively. The germline V gene sets CDR1 to WSHSY and CDR2 to SAAADI. Details on this clone: Which antigen it targets is not known. Base quality data are lacking; no much larger clone is found one base away.

The sequence joins TRBV10-2 to TRBJ1-4, with no D gene named confidently. Here the sequenced sample was CD4+ or CD8+ T cells sorted from blood, taken in a trial of the OX40 agonist ivuxolimab. This TCR was sampled from an adult with an advanced solid tumor such as melanoma, head and neck, liver or kidney cancer. CDR3 loop: CASSPGRFELFF. The sequenced DNA is TGCGCCAGCAGTCCAGGTCGTTTCGAACTGTTTTTT.